This TCR beta chain was observed in a study of blood T cell repertoires in COVID-19. Study summary: PBMCs, B-cell-depleted T cells, or T cells provided the cDNA or gDNA that made up the material.

As handled by the study authors: For nucleated cells, counts were estimated from reference gene primer amplification. Data came from immunoSEQ multiplex PCR; TCRdb stores just in-frame clones and leaves some out. That table supplies the V and J calls and clone size; D and trimming were determined from the DNA. The sample has approximately 120,000 clones, about 84% seen once. The CDR3 length is 16 residues. Per germline, CDR1 MNHEY and CDR2 SMNVEV (reference sequence). Trimming left V 5 bases short and J 7 bases short, with 23 bases between. This clonotype was obtained from a human donor in a cohort sampled during active COVID-19. The chain uses TRBV27 and TRBJ1-1; perhaps TRBD1 as D (6 bases). Sequencing was done on a sample of peripheral blood. CDR3 loop: CASSPMPGTIRVEAFF. The CDR3 coding sequence is TGTGCCAGCAGTCCAATGCCAGGGACAATCCGGGTTGAAGCTTTCTTT.